Listed here is a single TCR beta chain. Original processing methods: How many nucleated cells were present was estimated from reference gene primer amplification. TCRdb's table, derived via immunoSEQ multiplex PCR, lists solely in-frame clones and lacks some. V, J and clone size derive from that table, while D and trimming were established from the DNA sequence. The table records fewer than 700,000 clones, 85% to 90% of them present only once. The sample originates from a study of blood T cell repertoires in COVID-19. Study-wide background: T cells, B-cell-depleted T cells, or PBMCs provided the cDNA or gDNA that served as material.

While infection was still active, Seattle patients were enrolled and then followed longitudinally. This receptor was obtained from a woman aged 45-65 years with COVID-19, enrolled during active disease. The sequenced sample was peripheral blood.

In nucleotides, the CDR3 is TGCGCCAGCAGCTCTGCTCTGACAGGTATGAACACTGAAGCTTTCTTT. This codes for CASSSALTGMNTEAFF. The chain has TRBV5-1 and TRBJ1-1; a possible D gene is TRBD1 (6 bases). The CDR3 runs to 16 residues. V lost 3 bases and J lost 0, with 15 bases in between. Germline V gives CDR1 SGHRS, CDR2 YFSETQ.